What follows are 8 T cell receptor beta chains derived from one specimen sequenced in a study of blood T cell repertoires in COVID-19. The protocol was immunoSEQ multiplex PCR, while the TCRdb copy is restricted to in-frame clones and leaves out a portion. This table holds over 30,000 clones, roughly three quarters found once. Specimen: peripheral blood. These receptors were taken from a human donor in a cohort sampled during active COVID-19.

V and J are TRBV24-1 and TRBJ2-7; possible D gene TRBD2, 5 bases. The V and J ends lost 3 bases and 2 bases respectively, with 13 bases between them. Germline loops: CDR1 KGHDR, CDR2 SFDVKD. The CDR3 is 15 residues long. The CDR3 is CATSDPRTRTYEQYF. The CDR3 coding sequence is TGTGCCACCAGTGATCCCCGAACTAGAACCTACGAGCAGTACTTC.

This CDR3 is CASTPYRDSGYTF. The CDR3 DNA reads TGTGCCAGCACTCCGTACAGGGATAGTGGCTACACCTTC. The chain combines TRBV6-5 with TRBJ1-2, with TRBD1 as a possible D gene (6 bases). Germline loops: CDR1 MNHEY, CDR2 SVGAGI. V lost 7 bases and J lost 7, with 16 bases in between. The CDR3 consists of 13 residues.

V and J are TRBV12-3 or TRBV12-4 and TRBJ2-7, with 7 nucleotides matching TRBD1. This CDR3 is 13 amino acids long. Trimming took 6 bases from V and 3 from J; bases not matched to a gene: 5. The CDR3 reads CASSPGQRYEQYF. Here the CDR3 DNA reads TGTGCCAGCAGCCCGGGACAGCGCTACGAGCAGTACTTC.

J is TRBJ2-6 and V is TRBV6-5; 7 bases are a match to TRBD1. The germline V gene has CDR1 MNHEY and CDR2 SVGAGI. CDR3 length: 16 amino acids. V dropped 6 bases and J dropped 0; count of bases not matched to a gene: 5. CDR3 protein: CASRYRGSSGANVLTF. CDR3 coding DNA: TGTGCCAGCAGGTACAGGGGAAGCTCTGGGGCCAACGTCCTGACTTTC.

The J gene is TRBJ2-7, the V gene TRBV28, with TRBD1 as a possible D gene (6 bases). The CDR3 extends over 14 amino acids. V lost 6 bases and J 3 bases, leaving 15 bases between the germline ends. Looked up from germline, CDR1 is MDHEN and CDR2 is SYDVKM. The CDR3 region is CASRVQGNLYEQYF. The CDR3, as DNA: TGTGCCAGCAGGGTACAGGGTAATCTCTACGAGCAGTACTTC. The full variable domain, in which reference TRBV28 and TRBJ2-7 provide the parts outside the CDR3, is DVKVTQSSRYLVKRTGEKVFLECVQDMDHENMFWYRQDPGLGLRLIYFSYDVKMKEKGDIPEGYSVSREKKERFSLILESASTNQTSMYLCASRVQGNLYEQYFGPGTRLTVT.

CDR3 DNA: TGTGCCTGGAGTGGCGCGGTGAACACTGAAGCTTTCTTT. Its translation is CAWSGAVNTEAFF. The gene calls are TRBV30 and TRBJ1-1; D is undetermined. The CDR3 runs 13 residues. The germline V gene has CDR1 GTSNPN and CDR2 SVGIG (reference sequence). Trimming removed 1 base at V and 0 bases at J, with 6 bases between.

The CDR3 DNA follows: TGTGCCATCAGCGGAAGTTCGGGACAGGGTAGAGGCTATGGCTACACCTTC. This encodes CAISGSSGQGRGYGYTF. The rearrangement links TRBV10-3 to TRBJ1-2, with 9 positions matching TRBD1. CDR1 and CDR2 (germline): ENHRY, SYGVKD. After removal of 6 bases from V and 4 bases from J, the junction contained 15 bases not matched to a gene. The CDR3 is 17 residues long.

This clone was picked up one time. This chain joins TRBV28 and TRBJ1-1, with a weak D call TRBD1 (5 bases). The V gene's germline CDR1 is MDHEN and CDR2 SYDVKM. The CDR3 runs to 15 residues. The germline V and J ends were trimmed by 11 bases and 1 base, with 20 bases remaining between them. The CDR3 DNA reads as TGTGCCGGGCACTCCGTCAGGGCGACGAACACTGAAGCTTTCTTT. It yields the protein CAGHSVRATNTEAFF.